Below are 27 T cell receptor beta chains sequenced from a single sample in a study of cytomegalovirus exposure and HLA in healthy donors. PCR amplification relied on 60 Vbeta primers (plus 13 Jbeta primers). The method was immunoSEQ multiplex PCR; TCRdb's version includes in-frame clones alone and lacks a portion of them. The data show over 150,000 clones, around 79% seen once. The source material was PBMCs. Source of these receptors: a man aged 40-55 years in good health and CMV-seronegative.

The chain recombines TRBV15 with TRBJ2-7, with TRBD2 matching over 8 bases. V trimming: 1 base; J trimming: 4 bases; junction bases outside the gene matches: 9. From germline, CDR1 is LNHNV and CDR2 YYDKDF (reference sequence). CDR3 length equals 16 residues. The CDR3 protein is CATSRVESGGLYEQYF. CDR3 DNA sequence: TGTGCCACCAGCAGAGTGGAAAGCGGGGGCTTGTACGAGCAGTACTTC. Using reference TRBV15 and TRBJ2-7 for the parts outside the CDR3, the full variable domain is DAMVIQNPRYQVTQFGKPVTLSCSQTLNHNVMYWYQQKSSQAPKLLFHYYDKDFNNEADTPDNFQSRRPNTSFCFLDIRSPGLGDTAMYLCATSRVESGGLYEQYFGPGTRLTVT.

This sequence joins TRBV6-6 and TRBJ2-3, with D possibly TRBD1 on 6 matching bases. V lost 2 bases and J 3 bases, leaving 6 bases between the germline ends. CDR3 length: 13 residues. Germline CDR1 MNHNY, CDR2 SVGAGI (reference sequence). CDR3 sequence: CASSYRGTDTQYF. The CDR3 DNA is TGTGCCAGCAGTTACAGGGGGACAGATACGCAGTATTTT.

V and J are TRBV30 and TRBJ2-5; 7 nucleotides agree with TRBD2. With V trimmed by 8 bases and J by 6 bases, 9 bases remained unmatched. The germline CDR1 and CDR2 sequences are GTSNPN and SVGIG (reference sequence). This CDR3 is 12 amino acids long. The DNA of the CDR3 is TGTGCCGGCCGGGACTACACCCAGACCCAGTACTTC. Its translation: CAGRDYTQTQYF.

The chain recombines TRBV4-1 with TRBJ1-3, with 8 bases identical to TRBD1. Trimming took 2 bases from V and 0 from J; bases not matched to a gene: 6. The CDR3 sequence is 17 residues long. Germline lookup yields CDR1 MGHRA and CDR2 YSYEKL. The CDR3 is CASSQNRGRNSGNTIYF. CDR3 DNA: TGCGCCAGCAGCCAAAACAGGGGGAGAAACTCTGGAAACACCATATATTTT.

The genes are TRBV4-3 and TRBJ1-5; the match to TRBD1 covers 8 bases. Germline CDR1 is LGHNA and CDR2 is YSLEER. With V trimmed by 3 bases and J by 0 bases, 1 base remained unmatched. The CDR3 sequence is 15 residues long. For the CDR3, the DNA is TGCGCCAGCAGCCACGACAGGGGTAGCAATCAGCCCCAGCATTTT. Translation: CASSHDRGSNQPQHF.

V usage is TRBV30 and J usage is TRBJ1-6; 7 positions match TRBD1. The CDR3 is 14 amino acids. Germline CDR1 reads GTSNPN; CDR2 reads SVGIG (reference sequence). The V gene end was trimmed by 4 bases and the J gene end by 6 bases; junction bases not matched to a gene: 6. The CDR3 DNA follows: TGTGCCTGGACTCCGACAGGGACTAATTCACCCCTCCACTTT. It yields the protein CAWTPTGTNSPLHF.

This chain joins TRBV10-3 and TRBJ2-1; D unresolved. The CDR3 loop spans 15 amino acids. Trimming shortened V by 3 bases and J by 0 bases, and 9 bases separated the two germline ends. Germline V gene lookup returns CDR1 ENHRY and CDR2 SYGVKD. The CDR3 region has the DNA TGTGCCATCAGTGATAGAGGTGGCTCCTACAATGAGCAGTTCTTC. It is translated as CAISDRGGSYNEQFF.

The DNA for the CDR3 is TGTGCCACCCGGAGCGGGGGGGCCAGCAATGAGCAGTTCTTC. It translates to CATRSGGASNEQFF. V usage is TRBV28 and J usage is TRBJ2-1; 10 nucleotides match TRBD2. Germline lookup yields CDR1 MDHEN and CDR2 SYDVKM. This CDR3 region has 14 residues. V lost 10 bases, J lost 6 bases, and 9 bases stayed unmatched. The variable domain in full, with the rest retrieved from reference TRBV28 and TRBJ2-1, is DVKVTQSSRYLVKRTGEKVFLECVQDMDHENMFWYRQDPGLGLRLIYFSYDVKMKEKGDIPEGYSVSREKKERFSLILESASTNQTSMYLCATRSGGASNEQFFGPGTRLTVL.

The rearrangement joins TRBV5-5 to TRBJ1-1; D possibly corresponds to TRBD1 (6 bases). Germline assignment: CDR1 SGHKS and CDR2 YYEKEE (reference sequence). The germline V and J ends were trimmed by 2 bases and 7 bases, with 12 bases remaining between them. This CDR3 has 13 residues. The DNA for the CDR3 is TGTGCCAGCAGCTTCAGCGGCAGGGGTGAAGCTTTCTTT. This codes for CASSFSGRGEAFF.

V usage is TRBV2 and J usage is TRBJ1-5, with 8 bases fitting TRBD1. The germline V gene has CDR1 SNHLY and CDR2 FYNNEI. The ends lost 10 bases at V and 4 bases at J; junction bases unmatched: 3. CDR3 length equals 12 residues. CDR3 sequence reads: CATGQGNQPQHF. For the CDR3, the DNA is TGTGCCACCGGACAGGGAAATCAGCCCCAGCATTTT.

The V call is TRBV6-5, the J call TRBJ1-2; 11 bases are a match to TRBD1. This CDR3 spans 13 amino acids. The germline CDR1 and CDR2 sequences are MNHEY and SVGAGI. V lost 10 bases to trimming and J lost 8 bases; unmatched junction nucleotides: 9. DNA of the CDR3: TGTGCCATACGAGGACAGGGGGCGAAGGGCTACACCTTC. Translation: CAIRGQGAKGYTF.

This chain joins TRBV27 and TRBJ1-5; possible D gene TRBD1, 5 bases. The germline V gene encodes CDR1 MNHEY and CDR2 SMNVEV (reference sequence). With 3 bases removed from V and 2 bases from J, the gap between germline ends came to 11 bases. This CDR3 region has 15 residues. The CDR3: CASSFKTGGNQPQHF. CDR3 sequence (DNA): TGTGCCAGCAGTTTTAAAACGGGGGGCAATCAGCCCCAGCATTTT.

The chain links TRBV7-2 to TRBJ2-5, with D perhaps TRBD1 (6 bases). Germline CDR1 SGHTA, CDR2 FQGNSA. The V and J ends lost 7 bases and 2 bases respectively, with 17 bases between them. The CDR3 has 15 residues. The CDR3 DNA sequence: TGTGCCAGCACCGAGGGACAACGACTTCAAGAGACCCAGTACTTC. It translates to CASTEGQRLQETQYF.

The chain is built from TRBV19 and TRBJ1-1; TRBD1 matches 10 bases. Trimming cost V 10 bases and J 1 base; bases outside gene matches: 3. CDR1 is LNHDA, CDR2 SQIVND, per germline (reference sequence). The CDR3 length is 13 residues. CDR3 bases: TGTGCCACCCGACAGGGGGCGAACACTGAAGCTTTCTTT. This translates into CATRQGANTEAFF.

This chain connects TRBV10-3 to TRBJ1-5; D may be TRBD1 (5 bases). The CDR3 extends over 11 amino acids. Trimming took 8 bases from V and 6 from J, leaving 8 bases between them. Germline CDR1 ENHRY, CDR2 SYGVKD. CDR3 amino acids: CAIGATQPQHF. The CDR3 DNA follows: TGTGCCATCGGGGCGACTCAGCCCCAGCATTTT.

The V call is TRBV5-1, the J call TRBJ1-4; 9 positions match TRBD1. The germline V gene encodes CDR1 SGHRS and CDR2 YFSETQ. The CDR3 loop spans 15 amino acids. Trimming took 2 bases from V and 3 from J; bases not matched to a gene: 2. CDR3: CASSLQGAPNEKLFF. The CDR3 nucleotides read TGCGCCAGCAGCTTACAGGGGGCACCTAATGAAAAACTGTTTTTT.

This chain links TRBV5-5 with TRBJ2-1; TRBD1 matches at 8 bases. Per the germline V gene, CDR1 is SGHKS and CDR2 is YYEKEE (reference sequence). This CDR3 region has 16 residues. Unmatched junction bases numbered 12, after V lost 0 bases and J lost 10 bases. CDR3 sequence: CASSLGGTGPLGEQFF. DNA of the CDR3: TGTGCCAGCAGCTTGGGGGGGACAGGACCCCTGGGGGAGCAGTTCTTC.

The CDR3 DNA sequence: TGTGCCAGCAGCGTATTTACTAGGGGGGGCGGTCGGTATGGCTACACCTTC. It codes for CASSVFTRGGGRYGYTF. The chain combines TRBV9 with TRBJ1-2; D perhaps matches TRBD1 (6 bases). CDR1 and CDR2 from the germline V gene are SGDLS and YYNGEE. This CDR3 spans 17 amino acids. Trimming cost V 1 base and J 5 bases, with 21 bases left between them.

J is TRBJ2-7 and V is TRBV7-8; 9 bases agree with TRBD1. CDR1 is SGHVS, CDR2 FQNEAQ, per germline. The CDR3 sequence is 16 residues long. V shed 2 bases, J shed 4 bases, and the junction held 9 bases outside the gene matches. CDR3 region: CASSLSRGQGNYEQYF. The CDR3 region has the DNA TGTGCCAGCAGCTTAAGCAGGGGACAGGGAAATTACGAGCAGTACTTC.

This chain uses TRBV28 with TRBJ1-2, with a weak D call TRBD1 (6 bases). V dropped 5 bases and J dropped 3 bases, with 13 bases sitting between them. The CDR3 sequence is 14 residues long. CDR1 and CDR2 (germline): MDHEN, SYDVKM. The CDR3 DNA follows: TGTGCCAGCAGTGGGGCAGGGGCGGACTATGGCTACACCTTC. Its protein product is CASSGAGADYGYTF.

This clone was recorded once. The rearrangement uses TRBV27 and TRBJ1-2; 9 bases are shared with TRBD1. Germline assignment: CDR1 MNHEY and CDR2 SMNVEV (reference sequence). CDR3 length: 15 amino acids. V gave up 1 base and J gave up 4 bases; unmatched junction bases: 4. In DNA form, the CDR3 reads TGTGCCAGCAGTTTATTGGGACAGGGAGCCTATGGCTACACCTTC. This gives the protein CASSLLGQGAYGYTF.

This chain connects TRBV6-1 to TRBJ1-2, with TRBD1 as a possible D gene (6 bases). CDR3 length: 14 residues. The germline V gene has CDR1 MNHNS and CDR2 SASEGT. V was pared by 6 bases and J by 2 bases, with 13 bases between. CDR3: CASSTHRENYGYTF. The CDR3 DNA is TGTGCCAGCAGCACTCACAGGGAAAACTATGGCTACACCTTC.

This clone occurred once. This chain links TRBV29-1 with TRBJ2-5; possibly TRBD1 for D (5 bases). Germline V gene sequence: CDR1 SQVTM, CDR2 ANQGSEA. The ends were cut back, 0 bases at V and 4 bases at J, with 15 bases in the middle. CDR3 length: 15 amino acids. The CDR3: CSVEDRGRVLETQYF. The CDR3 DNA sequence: TGCAGCGTTGAAGATCGTGGCAGGGTTTTAGAGACCCAGTACTTC.

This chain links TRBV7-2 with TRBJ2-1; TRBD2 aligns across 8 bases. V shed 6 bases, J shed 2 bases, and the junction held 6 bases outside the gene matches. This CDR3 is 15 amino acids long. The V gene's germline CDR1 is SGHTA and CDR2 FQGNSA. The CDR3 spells CASRRAGGTYNEQFF. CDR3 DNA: TGTGCCAGCAGGAGGGCGGGGGGAACCTACAATGAGCAGTTCTTC.

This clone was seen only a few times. CDR3 protein: CASSRRGDITGVGEKLFF. DNA of the CDR3: TGTGCCAGCAGCCGCCGTGGGGATATTACAGGGGTAGGGGAAAAACTGTTTTTT. The rearrangement uses TRBV9 and TRBJ1-4; 7 bases fit TRBD1. The CDR3 is made up of 18 amino acids. V gave up 4 bases and J gave up 8 bases; unmatched junction bases: 20. CDR1 and CDR2 (germline): SGDLS, YYNGEE.

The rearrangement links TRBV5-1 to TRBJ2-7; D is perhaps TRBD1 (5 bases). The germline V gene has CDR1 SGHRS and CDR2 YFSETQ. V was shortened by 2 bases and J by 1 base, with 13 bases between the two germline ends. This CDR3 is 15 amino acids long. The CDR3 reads CASSLDRRGSYEQYF. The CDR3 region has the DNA TGCGCCAGCAGCTTAGACAGAAGGGGTTCCTACGAGCAGTACTTC.

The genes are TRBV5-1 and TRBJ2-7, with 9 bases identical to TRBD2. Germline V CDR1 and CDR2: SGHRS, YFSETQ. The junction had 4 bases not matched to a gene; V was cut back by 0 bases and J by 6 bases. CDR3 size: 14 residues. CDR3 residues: CASSLASGATEQYF. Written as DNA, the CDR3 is TGCGCCAGCAGCTTGGCTAGCGGGGCGACCGAGCAGTACTTC.